The text below deals with one T cell receptor beta chain. This clonotype was counted only a few times. This receptor's antigen is unknown. Base qualities were left out, and no much larger clone turns up one base away. The data originate from a study of regulatory T cells in long-lasting Graves disease (dated by TCRdb to the early 2020s). Regarding the study in general: In the newly diagnosed Graves' disease group, patients had been taking antithyroid drugs for less than 3 months. Patients with persistent Graves' disease were compared with patients with newly diagnosed Graves' disease using TCR sequencing and RNA sequencing of peripheral blood. The study took place in China and was registered as a clinical trial. A total of 35 or so samples were covered by TCR sequencing, comprising about 13 persistent and around 20 newly diagnosed Graves' disease patients.

Receptors were amplified or captured by multiplex PCR. Sequencing took place on an Illumina HiSeq 4000. iRepertoire HTBI primers and Arm-PCR amplification of CDR3 regions were used to construct TCR beta libraries. Before sequencing, the PCR products went through gel purification. The original pipeline was this. Gene usage analysis of CDR3 amino acid clonotypes used the approximately 56 TRBV and 12 to 15 TRBJ segments found across samples. COPE and FqMerger were used to merge the filtered high-quality paired reads into contigs. BLAST was used to align contigs to the IMGT TRBV, TRBD and TRBJ reference genes, and CDR3 was defined following IMGT. Clonotypes above 0.1% frequency were classified as highly expanded clones. Repertoire diversity was measured by Shannon entropy, and V-J evenness by the Gini coefficient. A clonotype was considered public if more than one individual shared it. The public reads were reprocessed in TCRdb via fastp at Q25 and MiXCR, keeping in-frame beta chains. Here each entry gathers all rows of one CDR3 protein and keeps the most common genes and DNA. The V and J calls were determined by TCRdb, not by the authors. Across this sample there are some 250,000 distinct CDR3 sequences, with roughly 18% seen only once. The top ten clones comprise around 13% of the sample.

V is pruned by 2 bases and J by 2 bases, leaving 3 bases of the junction without a gene match. Including cysteine and phenylalanine, the CDR3 has 15 amino acids. Left in the record is the CDR3 DNA by itself, 45 bases read in frame from the first base. From a lookup of the germline V gene, CDR1 and CDR2 are MNHEY and SVGEGT. This specimen's time point label, per the study, means: newly diagnosed GD, antithyroid drugs for less than 3 months. RNA was extracted from PBMCs in TRIzol for both TCR sequencing and RNA sequencing. Graves' disease was diagnosed according to American Thyroid Association guidelines. The patients came from an endocrinology department in Xi'an, China. From each patient, 8 to 10 milliliters of peripheral blood was collected into an EDTA anticoagulant tube. Ficoll Paque Plus density gradient separation was used to isolate PBMCs, and no additional T cell sorting was done. An Agilent 2100 Bioanalyzer and agarose gel were used to check RNA quality, while a NanoDrop 2000 measured RNA concentration.

The full study reports these points: Preferential use of TRBV28, TRBJ1-2 and TRBJ2-5 was observed in persistent disease, whereas TRBV20-1 and TRBJ2-1 were favored in newly diagnosed disease. As a limitation, the authors acknowledged that the small sample size may reduce accuracy. More public clonotypes were shared among persistent patients (around 2,600) than among newly diagnosed patients (roughly 1,000). Compared with newly diagnosed patients, persistent Graves' disease patients had lower TCR Shannon entropy and fewer highly expanded clones, which suggests clonal expansion. Peripheral blood alone was examined, since thyroid tissue, which constituted the primary lesion, could not be accessed. Sequencing and analysis were limited to the TCR beta chain.

This sample also appeared in a second study, on T cells in Graves' hyperthyroidism and ophthalmopathy. The second study's authors report: Stable Graves' hyperthyroidism was defined as no progression to ophthalmopathy during 18 months of follow-up. The hyperthyroidism patients were between 18 and 65 years old and newly diagnosed, with a disease duration of less than 2 months. Any patient with an uncontrolled infection, another autoimmune disease, pregnancy or lactation was excluded. Diagnoses were based on clinical symptoms, serum thyroxine and TRAb, thyroid ultrasound and orbital computed tomography. A first-round RT-PCR of the TCR CDR3 used the HTBI primer set with the Qiagen OneStep RT-PCR kit. Most expanded thyroid clonotypes (frequency above 0.001) were also detected in blood, a finding suggesting that blood repertoires may reflect thyroid immune responses. A model built on a 13 V-J signature distinguished ophthalmopathy from stable hyperthyroidism, reaching 87.88% sensitivity and about 81% specificity in cross-validation and 80%/75% in testing. During validation, the model predicted progression to ophthalmopathy a median of roughly six months ahead of onset, with around 70% sensitivity and 72% to 85% specificity. A discovery cohort of approximately 97 patients, approximately 45 with Graves' ophthalmopathy and about 58 with stable Graves' hyperthyroidism, was used to find distinguishing TCR V-J signatures. Whether ophthalmopathy could be predicted prospectively was tested in an independent validation cohort made up of fewer than 20 hyperthyroidism patients plus 17 patients who later progressed to ophthalmopathy. The approximately 98 discovery patients were randomly divided into training and test sets at a 7:3 ratio. In six Graves' hyperthyroidism patients, the study also compared T-cell repertoires from thyroid tissue with T-cell repertoires from blood. Once sampling was done, hyperthyroidism patients were given methimazole at a starting dose of 30 mg daily, whereas ophthalmopathy patients were given high-dose intravenous methylprednisolone. Libraries were constructed in a second round of multiplex PCR, after which size selection and purification were carried out. Sequencing of the libraries was done on an Illumina HiSeq2000 using paired-end 100 bp reads. SOAPnuke was used to process the raw data, throwing out any read that contained adapters or uncalled bases, had a mean Phred below 15, or lacked an exact constant-primer or identifier match. High-quality paired reads were merged with COPE v1.2.5, and unique nucleotide sequences were defined as clonotypes. Clonotypes were aligned to IMGT TRBV, TRBD and TRBJ reference segments using MiTCR v1.1. Only V-J combinations with frequency above 0.0001, covering 99.2% of repertoires, were analysed. The TCS score was defined as F50 (clonal expansion) divided by E x V (chaos), with BLOSUM62-based TCRdist calculated between CDR3 peptides within each V-J. Welch's t-statistics and random forest reduced just over 500 V-J features to 13, which were used in a naive Bayes classifier (R e1071). No statistical method was used to fix the sample size in advance, and group allocation was not hidden from the investigators. According to the paper, TCR Vbeta CDR3 sequencing was carried out on about 140 peripheral blood samples, which came from about 45 ophthalmopathy, around 74 hyperthyroidism and some 17 progressor patients.

The starting material was peripheral blood mononuclear cells (PBMCs), obtained at new diagnosis, from a patient treated with antithyroid drugs. The sequence links TRBV6-2 or TRBV6-3 to TRBJ2-1, and TRBD1 matches 7 of the central bases. The clonotype was recovered from a woman in her thirties with Graves disease. Donor details come from another sample of the same person, matched by shared clones. CDR3 loop: CASSYTDRPYNEQFF. The nucleotides are TGTGCCAGCAGTTACACGGACAGGCCCTACAATGAGCAGTTCTTC.